This T cell receptor beta chain was obtained from a study of blood T cells in healthy people across ages. Next came a second PCR, run for about 6 to 12 cycles, which used a sample-barcoded 5' primer along with a J-beta primer mix. Via MiXCR, TCRdb re-called the 5' RACE reads, giving one row per CDR3 protein. The sample includes under 2 million distinct CDR3 sequences, roughly 32% of them seen just once. Trimming pared 7 bases from V and 0 bases from J, leaving 13 bases between. This CDR3 region has 15 residues. Germline V lookup: CDR1 SNHLY, CDR2 FYNNEI. All donors came from Russia, were Caucasian and healthy, and spanned ages roughly 6 to 95.

The TCR comes from a woman aged 25 to 45 in good health. The material sequenced was blood. This chain uses TRBV2 with TRBJ2-1; D is unclear. CDR3 sequence (DNA): TGTGCCAGCAAAAGAGGTTCCGGCTCCTACAATGAGCAGTTCTTC. Amino acids: CASKRGSGSYNEQFF.